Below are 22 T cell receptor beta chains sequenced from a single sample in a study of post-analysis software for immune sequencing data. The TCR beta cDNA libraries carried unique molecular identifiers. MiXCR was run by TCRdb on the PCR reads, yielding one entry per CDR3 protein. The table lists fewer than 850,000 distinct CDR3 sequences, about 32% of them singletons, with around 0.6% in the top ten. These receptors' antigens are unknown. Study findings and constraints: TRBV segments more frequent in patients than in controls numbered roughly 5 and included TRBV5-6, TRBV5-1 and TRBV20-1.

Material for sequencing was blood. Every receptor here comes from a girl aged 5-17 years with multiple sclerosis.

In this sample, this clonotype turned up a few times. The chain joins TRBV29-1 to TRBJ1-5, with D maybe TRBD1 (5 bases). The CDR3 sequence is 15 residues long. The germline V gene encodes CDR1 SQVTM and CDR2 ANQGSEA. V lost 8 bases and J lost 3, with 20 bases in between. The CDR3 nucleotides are TGCAGCTTTTCCCGGACATTGCGGTCCAATCAGCCCCAGCATTTT. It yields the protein CSFSRTLRSNQPQHF.

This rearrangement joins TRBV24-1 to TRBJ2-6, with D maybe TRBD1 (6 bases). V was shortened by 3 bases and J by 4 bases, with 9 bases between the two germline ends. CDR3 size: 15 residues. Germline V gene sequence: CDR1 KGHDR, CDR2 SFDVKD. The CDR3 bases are TGTGCCACCAGTGATACAGGGTACGGGGCCAACGTCCTGACTTTC. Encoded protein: CATSDTGYGANVLTF.

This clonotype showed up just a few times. CDR3 residues: CASSQQSRGRAYEQYF. DNA of the CDR3: TGTGCCAGCAGCCAACAATCGCGGGGCAGAGCCTACGAGCAGTACTTC. This sequence joins TRBV7-2 and TRBJ2-7; maybe TRBD2 (6 bases). Looked up from germline, CDR1 is SGHTA and CDR2 is FQGNSA. Trimming removed 5 bases from V and 2 bases from J, with 19 bases in between. The CDR3 is 16 residues long.

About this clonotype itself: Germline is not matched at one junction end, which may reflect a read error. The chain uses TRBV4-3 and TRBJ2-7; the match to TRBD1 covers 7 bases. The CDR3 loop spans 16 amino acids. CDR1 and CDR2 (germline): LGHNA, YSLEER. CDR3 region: CVSSQDFRAGGYEQYF. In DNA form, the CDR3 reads TGCGTCAGCAGCCAAGACTTTAGGGCAGGGGGCTACGAGCAGTACTTC.

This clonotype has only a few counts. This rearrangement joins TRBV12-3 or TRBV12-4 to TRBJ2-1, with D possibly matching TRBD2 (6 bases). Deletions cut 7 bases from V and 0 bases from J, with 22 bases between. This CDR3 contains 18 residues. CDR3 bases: TGTGCCAGCATCCCACGAACTCGAGTAGCGGCCTCCTACAATGAGCAGTTCTTC. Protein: CASIPRTRVAASYNEQFF.

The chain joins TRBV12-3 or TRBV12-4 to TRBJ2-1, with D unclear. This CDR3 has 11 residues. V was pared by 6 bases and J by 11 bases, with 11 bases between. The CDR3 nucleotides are TGTGCCAGCAGCAGCCGGGCCAAGCAGTTCTTC. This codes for CASSSRAKQFF.

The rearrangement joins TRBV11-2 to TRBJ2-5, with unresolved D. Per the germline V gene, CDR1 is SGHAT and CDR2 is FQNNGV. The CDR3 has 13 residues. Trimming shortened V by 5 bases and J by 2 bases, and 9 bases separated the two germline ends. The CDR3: CASSPDGQETQYF. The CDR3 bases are TGTGCCAGCAGCCCAGACGGGCAAGAGACCCAGTACTTC.

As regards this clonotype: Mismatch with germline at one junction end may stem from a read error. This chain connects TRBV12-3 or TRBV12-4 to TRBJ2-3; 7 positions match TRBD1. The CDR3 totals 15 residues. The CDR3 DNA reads TGTGCCAGCAGTTTTTCGAGCAGGGGGTTAGATATGCAGTATTTT. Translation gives CASSFSSRGLDMQYF.

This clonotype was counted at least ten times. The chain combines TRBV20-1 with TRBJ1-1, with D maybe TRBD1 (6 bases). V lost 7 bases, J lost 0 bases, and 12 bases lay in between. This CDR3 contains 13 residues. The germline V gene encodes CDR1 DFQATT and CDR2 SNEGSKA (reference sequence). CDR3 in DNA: TGCAGTGGTGGGGGCAGGTTGAACACTGAAGCTTTCTTT. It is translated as CSGGGRLNTEAFF.

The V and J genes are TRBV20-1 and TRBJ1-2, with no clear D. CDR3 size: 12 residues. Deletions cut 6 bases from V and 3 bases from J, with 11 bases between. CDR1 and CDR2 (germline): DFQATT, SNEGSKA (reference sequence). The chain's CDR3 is CSAHLGDYGYTF. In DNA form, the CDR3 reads TGCAGTGCCCATCTAGGTGACTATGGCTACACCTTC.

CDR3 nucleotide sequence: TGTGCCAGCCGACTAGCGGGGGAACGCACCGGGGAGCTGTTTTTT. Translated, it gives CASRLAGERTGELFF. The rearrangement uses TRBV27 and TRBJ2-2; 12 bases are a match to TRBD2. CDR3 length: 15 amino acids. The V and J ends lost 8 bases and 4 bases, in that order; junction bases with no gene match: 5. The germline V gene encodes CDR1 MNHEY and CDR2 SMNVEV (reference sequence).

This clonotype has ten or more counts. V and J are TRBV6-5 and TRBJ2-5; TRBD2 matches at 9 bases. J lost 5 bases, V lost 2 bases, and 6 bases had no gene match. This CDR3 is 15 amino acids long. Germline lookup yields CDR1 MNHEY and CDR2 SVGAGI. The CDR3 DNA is TGTGCCAGCAGTTACCCCGCGGGAGGGGAGGAGACCCAGTACTTC. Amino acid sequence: CASSYPAGGEETQYF.

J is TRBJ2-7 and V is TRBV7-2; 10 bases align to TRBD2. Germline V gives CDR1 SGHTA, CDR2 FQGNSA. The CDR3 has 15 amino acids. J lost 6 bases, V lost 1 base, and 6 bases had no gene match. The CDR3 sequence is CASSLGASGSVEQYF. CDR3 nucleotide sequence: TGTGCCAGCAGCTTAGGGGCTAGCGGGAGCGTCGAGCAGTACTTC.

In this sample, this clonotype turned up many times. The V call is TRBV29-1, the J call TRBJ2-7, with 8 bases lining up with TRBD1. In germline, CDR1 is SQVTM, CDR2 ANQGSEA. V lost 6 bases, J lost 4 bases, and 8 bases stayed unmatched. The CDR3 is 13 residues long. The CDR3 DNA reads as TGCAGCGTGGGGACAGGCGTACCGTACGAGCAGTACTTC. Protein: CSVGTGVPYEQYF.

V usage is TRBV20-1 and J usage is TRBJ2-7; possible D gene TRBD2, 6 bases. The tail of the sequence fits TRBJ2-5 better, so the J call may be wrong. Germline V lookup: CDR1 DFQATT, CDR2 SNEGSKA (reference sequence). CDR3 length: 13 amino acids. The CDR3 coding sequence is TGCAGTGCTAGCGGTGCGGGATTTGAGACCCAGTACTTC. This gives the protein CSASGAGFETQYF.

CDR3 nucleotides: TGTGCCAGCAGTGAACTGGTCAGCAATCAGCCCCAGCATTTT. Translating gives CASSELVSNQPQHF. The J gene is TRBJ1-5, the V gene TRBV2, with D uncertain. Germline assignment: CDR1 SNHLY and CDR2 FYNNEI. Trimming shortened V by 2 bases and J by 1 base, and 6 bases separated the two germline ends. This CDR3 has 14 residues.

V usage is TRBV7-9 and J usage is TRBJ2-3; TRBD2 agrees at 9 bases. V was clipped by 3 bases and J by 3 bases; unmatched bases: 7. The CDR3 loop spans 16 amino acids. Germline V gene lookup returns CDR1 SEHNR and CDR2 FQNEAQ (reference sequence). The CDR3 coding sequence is TGTGCCAGCAGCTTCCCGACTAGCGGTGGAACAGATACGCAGTATTTT. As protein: CASSFPTSGGTDTQYF.

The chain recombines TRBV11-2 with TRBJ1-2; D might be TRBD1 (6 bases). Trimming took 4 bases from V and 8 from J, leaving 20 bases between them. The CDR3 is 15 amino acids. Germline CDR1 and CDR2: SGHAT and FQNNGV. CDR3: CASSSQGTASRGYTF. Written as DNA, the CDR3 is TGTGCCAGCAGCTCACAGGGAACGGCCTCGCGGGGCTACACCTTC.

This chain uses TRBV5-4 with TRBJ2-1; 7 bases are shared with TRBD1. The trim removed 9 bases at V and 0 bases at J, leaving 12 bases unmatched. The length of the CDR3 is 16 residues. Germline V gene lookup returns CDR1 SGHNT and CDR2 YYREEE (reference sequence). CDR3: CATSDPGQSSYNEQFF. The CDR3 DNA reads TGTGCCACCAGTGACCCGGGACAGAGCTCCTACAATGAGCAGTTCTTC.

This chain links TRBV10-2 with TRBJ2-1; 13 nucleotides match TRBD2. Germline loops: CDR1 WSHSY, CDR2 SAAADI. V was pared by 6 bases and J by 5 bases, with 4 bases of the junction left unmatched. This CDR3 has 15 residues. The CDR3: CASRMGLAGNNEQFF. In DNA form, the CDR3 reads TGCGCCAGCAGGATGGGACTAGCGGGAAACAATGAGCAGTTCTTC.

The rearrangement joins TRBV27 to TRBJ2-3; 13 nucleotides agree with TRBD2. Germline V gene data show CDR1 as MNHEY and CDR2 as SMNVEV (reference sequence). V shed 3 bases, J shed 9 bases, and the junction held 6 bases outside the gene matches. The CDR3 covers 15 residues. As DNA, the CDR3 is TGTGCCAGCAGTTTCACTAGCGGGGGGGCCAGGACGCAGTATTTT. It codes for CASSFTSGGARTQYF.

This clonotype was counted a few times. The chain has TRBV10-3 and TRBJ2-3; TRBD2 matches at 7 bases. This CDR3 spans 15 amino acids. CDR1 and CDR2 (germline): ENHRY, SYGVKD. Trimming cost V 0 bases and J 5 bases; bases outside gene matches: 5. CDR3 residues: CAISESGGSIDTQYF. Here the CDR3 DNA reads TGTGCCATCAGTGAGTCCGGGGGGTCGATAGATACGCAGTATTTT.